Shown below are 13 T cell receptor beta chains from a single sample sequenced in a study of blood T cell repertoires in COVID-19. Generated by immunoSEQ multiplex PCR, the TCRdb table keeps only in-frame clones and is missing some. There are 100,000 to 150,000 clones in the sample; about 80% occur only once, and roughly 25% lies in the top ten. Sample: peripheral blood. The receptors derive from a human donor in a cohort sampled during active COVID-19.

The rearrangement links TRBV3-1 (or the pseudogene TRBV3-2) to TRBJ2-7; TRBD1 agrees at 9 bases. CDR1 and CDR2 from the germline V gene are LGHDT and YNNKEL (reference sequence). This CDR3 contains 16 residues. V shed 0 bases, J shed 5 bases, and the junction held 8 bases outside the gene matches. CDR3 protein: CASSQDGGQGIDEQYF. In nucleotides, the CDR3 is TGTGCCAGCAGCCAAGATGGGGGACAGGGTATTGACGAGCAGTACTTC.

The V and J genes are TRBV19 and TRBJ2-1, with D tentatively TRBD1 (6 bases). CDR3 length: 16 amino acids. The V end was cut by 7 bases, the J end by 6 bases, with 22 bases between. Germline V CDR1 and CDR2: LNHDA, SQIVND (reference sequence). The CDR3 sequence is CASKGRGGRMVNEQFF. Written as DNA, the CDR3 is TGTGCCAGTAAGGGAAGAGGGGGTCGAATGGTCAATGAGCAGTTCTTC.

A remark on this clone: Other DNA sequences of this sample code for an identical CDR3. The chain's CDR3 is CASSPRETQYF. The CDR3 DNA follows: TGTGCCAGCTCACCTCGGGAGACCCAGTACTTC. The chain carries TRBV18 and TRBJ2-5; D unclear. V lost 3 bases to trimming and J lost 5 bases, with 4 bases between them. The CDR3 consists of 11 residues. Looked up from germline, CDR1 is KGHSH and CDR2 is LQKENI.

The chain recombines TRBV5-1 with TRBJ1-1; the D is unclear. Per the germline V gene, CDR1 is SGHRS and CDR2 is YFSETQ. The CDR3 consists of 15 residues. V was cut by 4 bases and J by 1 base, with 14 bases left in between. The CDR3 bases are TGCGCCAGCAGCCTTCAGGTATCGCAGAACACTGAAGCTTTCTTT. Amino acids: CASSLQVSQNTEAFF.

The chain is built from TRBV28 and TRBJ2-3, with 8 bases identical to TRBD2. CDR1 is MDHEN and CDR2 is SYDVKM in the germline V gene. CDR3 length: 13 residues. V lost 5 bases to trimming and J lost 8 bases; unmatched junction nucleotides: 6. The CDR3 protein is CASSPTGGATQYF. The DNA for the CDR3 is TGTGCCAGCAGTCCGACGGGGGGGGCTACGCAGTATTTT. Supplemented by reference TRBV28 and TRBJ2-3, the full variable domain reads DVKVTQSSRYLVKRTGEKVFLECVQDMDHENMFWYRQDPGLGLRLIYFSYDVKMKEKGDIPEGYSVSREKKERFSLILESASTNQTSMYLCASSPTGGATQYFGPGTRLTVL.

This rearrangement joins TRBV19 to TRBJ2-5, with 11 bases that match TRBD2. Germline V gene lookup returns CDR1 LNHDA and CDR2 SQIVND (reference sequence). Trimming removed 4 bases from V and 3 bases from J; junction bases left unmatched: 7. The CDR3 spans 16 residues. The CDR3 DNA follows: TGTGCCAGTAGTACCGGACTAGCGGGCATGAAAGAGACCCAGTACTTC. Encoded protein: CASSTGLAGMKETQYF.

The chain carries TRBV3-1 (or the pseudogene TRBV3-2) and TRBJ2-7; 11 nucleotides agree with TRBD2. This CDR3 comprises 17 residues. Germline CDR1 LGHDT, CDR2 YNNKEL (reference sequence). V gave up 3 bases and J gave up 2 bases; unmatched junction bases: 9. Here the CDR3 reads CASSQDSGTSGPYEQYF. The DNA for the CDR3 is TGTGCCAGCAGCCAGGACTCCGGGACTAGCGGTCCCTACGAGCAGTACTTC.

The chain has TRBV18 and TRBJ1-2; the D is unclear. Between the trimmed V and J ends, which lost 2 bases and 2 bases, there was a span of 15 bases. Germline V gene lookup returns CDR1 KGHSH and CDR2 LQKENI. The CDR3 loop spans 16 amino acids. The CDR3 protein is CASSPSEGIVNYGYTF. As DNA, the CDR3 is TGTGCCAGCTCACCATCGGAGGGAATCGTGAACTATGGCTACACCTTC.

The chain has TRBV6-2 or TRBV6-3 and TRBJ1-4, with 7 bases lining up with TRBD1. The CDR3 is 14 amino acids. Germline CDR1 and CDR2: MNHEY and SVGEGT. The V segment lost 5 bases and the J segment 7 bases; nucleotides outside the gene matches: 7. CDR3 in DNA: TGTGCCAGCAGTCCCGACAGGGACCTTGAAAAACTGTTTTTT. It yields the protein CASSPDRDLEKLFF.

J is TRBJ2-7 and V is TRBV11-3; the match to TRBD2 covers 14 bases. CDR1 SGHNT and CDR2 YENEEA come from the germline V gene. The CDR3 contains 15 residues. Trimming at V came to 5 bases and at J to 7 bases, leaving 7 bases not matched to a gene. Here the CDR3 DNA reads TGTGCCAGCAGCCCAGACGGACTAGCGGGAGGTGAGCAGTACTTC. It yields the protein CASSPDGLAGGEQYF.

The chain recombines TRBV19 with TRBJ1-2, with TRBD1 matching over 11 bases. The CDR3 totals 16 residues. Germline V gives CDR1 LNHDA, CDR2 SQIVND (reference sequence). V trimming: 6 bases; J trimming: 4 bases; junction bases outside the gene matches: 10. In DNA, the CDR3 is TGTGCCAGTAGGCCGGACAGGGGGCCTCGGGGCTATGGCTACACCTTC. Translated: CASRPDRGPRGYGYTF. Full variable domain (remainder filled in from reference TRBV19 and TRBJ1-2): DGGITQSPKYLFRKEGQNVTLSCEQNLNHDAMYWYRQDPGQGLRLIYYSQIVNDFQKGDIAEGYSVSREKKESFPLTVTSAQKNPTAFYLCASRPDRGPRGYGYTFGSGTRLTVV.

J is TRBJ2-1 and V is TRBV4-1; no reliable D call. The CDR3 covers 17 residues. The ends were cut back, 0 bases at V and 4 bases at J, with 16 bases in the middle. Germline CDR1 is MGHRA and CDR2 is YSYEKL. The CDR3 region is CASSQEVLADMYNEQFF. In nucleotides, the CDR3 is TGCGCCAGCAGCCAAGAGGTATTGGCGGATATGTACAATGAGCAGTTCTTC.

CDR3 nucleotide sequence: TGTGCCAGCAGTTACTCGACCAGGAGGGTACATCAGCCCCAGCATTTT. Residues: CASSYSTRRVHQPQHF. This chain connects TRBV6-6 to TRBJ1-5; D is unresolved. The CDR3 length is 16 residues. Trimming stripped 0 bases from V and 5 bases from J, with 14 bases between. CDR1 is MNHNY and CDR2 is SVGAGI in the germline V gene (reference sequence).